These 14 T cell receptor beta chains originate from one sample sequenced in a study of early T cells in non-severe SARS-CoV-2 infection. One entry per CDR3 protein, called by TCRdb with MiXCR from the 5' RACE reads. The sample shows tens of thousands of distinct CDR3 sequences, approximately 4.1% of them seen only once. Sequencing input: whole blood. The receptors shown here come from an adult who was a healthcare worker with PCR-confirmed SARS-CoV-2 infection or an uninfected control (not recorded which).

This clonotype was seen repeatedly, ten times or more. The gene calls are TRBV7-3 and TRBJ2-3, with 7 nucleotides matching TRBD1. The CDR3 totals 14 residues. Germline lookup yields CDR1 SGHTA and CDR2 FQGTGA. The junction had 7 bases not matched to a gene; V was cut back by 5 bases and J by 5 bases. CDR3 protein: CASSMTGRGDTQYF. The CDR3 DNA is TGTGCCAGCAGCATGACAGGGCGTGGAGATACGCAGTATTTT.

This clonotype was found many times. This rearrangement joins TRBV11-2 to TRBJ2-5; 12 bases map to TRBD2. Germline CDR1 is SGHAT and CDR2 is FQNNGV. The CDR3 runs to 15 residues. The trim removed 4 bases at V and 5 bases at J, leaving 5 bases unmatched. CDR3 nucleotide sequence: TGTGCCAGCAGCTCCCGGACTAGCGGGATGGAGACCCAGTACTTC. This codes for CASSSRTSGMETQYF.

This clonotype occurred many times. CDR3 region: CASSGTSGPFFTQYF. Here the CDR3 DNA reads TGTGCCAGCAGCGGGACTAGCGGACCTTTTTTCACGCAGTATTTT. The chain employs TRBV7-4 and TRBJ2-3; TRBD2 matches 11 bases. Losses at the gene ends were 5 bases for V and 9 bases for J; bases not matched to a gene: 10. The CDR3 is 15 residues long. Germline V gene sequence: CDR1 SGHVT, CDR2 SQSDAQ. Drawing the rest from reference TRBV7-4 and TRBJ2-3, the complete variable domain is GAGVSQSPRYKVAKRGRDVALRCDSISGHVTLYWYRQTLGQGSEVLTYSQSDAQRDKSGRPSGRFSAERPERSVSTLKIQRTEQGDSAVYLCASSGTSGPFFTQYFGPGTRLTVL.

This clonotype has a count of ten or more. The genes are TRBV5-4 and TRBJ1-4; D not resolved. V was trimmed by 2 bases and J by 1 base, leaving 6 bases between them. This CDR3 is 14 amino acids long. Germline CDR1 and CDR2: SGHNT and YYREEE (reference sequence). The CDR3 region is CASSLFGTNEKLFF. As DNA, the CDR3 is TGTGCCAGCAGCTTATTTGGAACTAATGAAAAACTGTTTTTT.

In its sample, this clonotype was seen many times. V and J are TRBV27 and TRBJ2-5; 7 bases are a match to TRBD2. Germline V gives CDR1 MNHEY, CDR2 SMNVEV (reference sequence). CDR3 length equals 18 residues. The ends lost 1 base at V and 2 bases at J; junction bases unmatched: 13. This chain's CDR3 is CASSLFGSASGSQETQYF. Here the CDR3 DNA reads TGTGCCAGCAGTTTATTCGGGTCGGCTAGCGGATCTCAAGAGACCCAGTACTTC.

Many counts were recorded for this clonotype. The chain uses TRBV27 and TRBJ1-2; 9 bases are shared with TRBD1. The ends lost 0 bases at V and 5 bases at J; junction bases unmatched: 4. CDR3 length equals 15 residues. Germline loops: CDR1 MNHEY, CDR2 SMNVEV (reference sequence). This CDR3 reads CASSLSGTGRYGYTF. The CDR3, as DNA: TGTGCCAGCAGTTTATCTGGGACAGGGCGTTATGGCTACACCTTC.

In its sample, this clonotype was seen many times. This sequence joins TRBV24-1 and TRBJ2-1; 11 nucleotides align to TRBD2. The V gene's germline CDR1 is KGHDR and CDR2 SFDVKD. The ends lost 4 bases at V and 8 bases at J; junction bases unmatched: 6. The CDR3 is made up of 15 amino acids. The CDR3 is CATSDLAGGGDEQFF. Here the CDR3 DNA reads TGTGCCACCAGTGACCTAGCGGGAGGAGGGGATGAGCAGTTCTTC.

V usage is TRBV6-2 or TRBV6-3 and J usage is TRBJ1-2; D unresolved. V was pared by 2 bases and J by 2 bases, with 6 bases between. The V gene's germline CDR1 is MNHEY and CDR2 SVGEGT. This CDR3 region has 13 residues. The chain's CDR3 is CASSYAGNYGYTF. The CDR3 nucleotides read TGTGCCAGCAGTTACGCAGGAAACTATGGCTACACCTTC.

The sample holds many counts of this clonotype. This chain uses TRBV21-1 with TRBJ2-1; the table gives TRBD1 as D, unverified against the DNA. TRBV21-1 corresponds to a pseudogene. This CDR3 is 16 amino acids long. CDR3 protein: CASSLIPGHPYNEQFF. The CDR3 DNA reads as TGTGCCAGCAGCCTGATACCGGGACACCCATACAATGAGCAGTTCTTC.

This clonotype was recorded many times. V is TRBV7-9 and J is TRBJ1-6, with D hard to call. The V end lost 10 bases, the J end lost 5 bases, and 6 bases lay between the germline ends. This CDR3 is built from 11 residues. The germline gives CDR1 SEHNR, CDR2 FQNEAQ (reference sequence). The chain's CDR3 is CATTHNSPLHF. DNA of the CDR3: TGTGCCACCACGCATAATTCACCCCTCCACTTT.

This clonotype has more than one count but fewer than ten. The rearrangement uses TRBV19 and TRBJ2-1, with 8 bases lining up with TRBD2. CDR1 and CDR2 from the germline V gene are LNHDA and SQIVND (reference sequence). This CDR3 contains 11 residues. The V segment lost 8 bases and the J segment 15 bases; nucleotides outside the gene matches: 9. CDR3 protein: CASSTGTSPFF. The CDR3 nucleotides are TGTGCCAGTTCCACCGGGACTAGTCCGTTCTTC.

This clonotype was picked up many times. The chain joins TRBV29-1 to TRBJ1-2; a weak D match, TRBD1 (6 bases). The V end was cut by 7 bases, the J end by 4 bases, with 22 bases between. CDR1 SQVTM and CDR2 ANQGSEA come from the germline V gene. The CDR3 loop spans 15 amino acids. The CDR3 is CSAPRVGGSAYGYTF. CDR3 in DNA: TGCAGCGCCCCCCGGGTGGGGGGCTCGGCCTATGGCTACACCTTC.

This clonotype was found a few times. The rearrangement joins TRBV12-3 or TRBV12-4 to TRBJ1-1; D is perhaps TRBD1 (5 bases). This CDR3 is 13 amino acids long. Trimming stripped 7 bases from V and 5 bases from J, with 14 bases between. Here the CDR3 reads CASTLWGTTEAFF. Written as DNA, the CDR3 is TGTGCCAGCACCCTTTGGGGGACGACTGAAGCTTTCTTT.

This clonotype came up many times. The chain employs TRBV5-1 and TRBJ2-7; 9 bases map to TRBD2. The CDR3 is 16 amino acids. Germline V gene data show CDR1 as SGHRS and CDR2 as YFSETQ. Trimming at V came to 0 bases and at J to 3 bases, leaving 7 bases not matched to a gene. CDR3 loop: CASSLAVAGGYYEQYF. The CDR3 DNA follows: TGCGCCAGCAGCTTGGCCGTCGCGGGAGGGTACTACGAGCAGTACTTC.